This is a list of T cell receptor beta chains from one sample in a study of blood T cell repertoires in COVID-19. Assay used: immunoSEQ multiplex PCR; TCRdb lists only in-frame clones, some missing. Of 150,000 to 200,000 clones listed, about 88% are singletons. Sequenced material: PBMCs or T cells enriched from blood (not recorded which). All receptors come from a woman between 18 and 30 years old who had recovered from COVID-19. Each CDR3 is given with its conserved first and last residue. Fields, in order: J gene, D gene, V gene, clone size, CDR3 protein, CDR3 DNA. A D gene is named only where the DNA matches it firmly. Part of the rows lack a size; the others show once, few, many or a class for expanded clones.

j_call: TRBJ2-2
d_call: .
v_call: TRBV9
clone_size: .
cdr3_aa: CASRVFLRTASNTGELFF
cdr3_nt: TGTGCCAGCAGGGTCTTTCTCCGGACAGCTTCGAACACCGGGGAGCTGTTTTTT

j_call: TRBJ2-7
d_call: TRBD2
v_call: TRBV30
clone_size: once
cdr3_aa: CAWRSGIHYEQYF
cdr3_nt: TGTGCCTGGCGGAGCGGGATTCACTACGAGCAGTACTTC

j_call: TRBJ1-4
d_call: .
v_call: TRBV6-5
clone_size: .
cdr3_aa: CASGSAGWQEKLFF
cdr3_nt: TGTGCCAGCGGGTCGGCAGGGTGGCAAGAAAAACTGTTTTTT

j_call: TRBJ2-1
d_call: .
v_call: TRBV24-1
clone_size: .
cdr3_aa: CATSETSHNEQFF
cdr3_nt: TGTGCCACCAGTGAAACTAGTCACAATGAGCAGTTCTTC

j_call: TRBJ1-1
d_call: TRBD1
v_call: TRBV27
clone_size: .
cdr3_aa: CASSLSTGGRNTEAFF
cdr3_nt: TGTGCCAGCAGTTTATCGACAGGGGGCAGGAACACTGAAGCTTTCTTT

j_call: TRBJ1-2
d_call: .
v_call: TRBV19
clone_size: .
cdr3_aa: CASSIRAGWGYTF
cdr3_nt: TGTGCCAGTAGTATCCGGGCAGGGTGGGGCTACACCTTC

j_call: TRBJ2-7
d_call: .
v_call: TRBV23-1
clone_size: .
cdr3_aa: CASSQAETGVPSSYEQYF
cdr3_nt: TGCGCCAGCAGTCAGGCCGAGACAGGTGTTCCTTCGTCCTACGAGCAGTACTTC

j_call: TRBJ2-1
d_call: TRBD1
v_call: TRBV5-1
clone_size: .
cdr3_aa: CASSLDRATYNEQFF
cdr3_nt: TGCGCCAGCAGCCTTGACAGGGCTACCTACAATGAGCAGTTCTTC

j_call: TRBJ1-6
d_call: .
v_call: TRBV10-3
clone_size: .
cdr3_aa: CASRTENNSPLHF
cdr3_nt: TGTGCCAGCCGGACAGAGAATAATTCACCCCTCCACTTT

j_call: TRBJ2-5
d_call: TRBD2
v_call: TRBV27
clone_size: .
cdr3_aa: CASSLGLAEETQYF
cdr3_nt: TGTGCCAGCAGCCTGGGACTAGCGGAAGAGACCCAGTACTTC

j_call: TRBJ1-2
d_call: TRBD1
v_call: TRBV27
clone_size: .
cdr3_aa: CASSGQGKGGYTF
cdr3_nt: TGTGCCAGCAGTGGACAGGGAAAAGGGGGCTACACCTTC

j_call: TRBJ2-5
d_call: .
v_call: TRBV27
clone_size: .
cdr3_aa: CASGRSGVRETQYF
cdr3_nt: TGTGCCAGCGGAAGATCGGGAGTTCGAGAGACCCAGTACTTC

j_call: TRBJ1-2
d_call: TRBD1
v_call: TRBV23-1
clone_size: few
cdr3_aa: CASKALRTGKGYTF
cdr3_nt: TGCGCCAGCAAGGCTCTTAGGACAGGGAAAGGCTACACCTTC

j_call: TRBJ1-3
d_call: .
v_call: TRBV6-5
clone_size: .
cdr3_aa: CASISVTGNTIYF
cdr3_nt: TGTGCCAGCATCTCGGTGACTGGAAACACCATATATTTT

j_call: TRBJ2-7
d_call: .
v_call: TRBV28
clone_size: .
cdr3_aa: CASSLPHF
cdr3_nt: TGTGCCAGCAGTCTTCCCCACTTC

j_call: TRBJ2-7
d_call: TRBD2
v_call: TRBV5-1
clone_size: .
cdr3_aa: CASSLGGSSYEQYF
cdr3_nt: TGCGCCAGCAGCTTGGGCGGGAGCTCCTACGAGCAGTACTTC

j_call: TRBJ2-7
d_call: .
v_call: TRBV27
clone_size: .
cdr3_aa: CASRSGGRALGYEQYF
cdr3_nt: TGTGCCAGCAGGTCCGGGGGGCGGGCTTTAGGCTACGAGCAGTACTTC

j_call: TRBJ2-7
d_call: .
v_call: TRBV6-2/TRBV6-3
clone_size: .
cdr3_aa: CASSYESFRGLDYEQYF
cdr3_nt: TGTGCCAGCAGTTACGAATCGTTCCGGGGGTTGGACTACGAGCAGTACTTC

j_call: TRBJ1-1
d_call: .
v_call: TRBV5-1
clone_size: .
cdr3_aa: CASSSQGTEAFF
cdr3_nt: TGCGCCAGCAGCTCCCAGGGCACTGAAGCTTTCTTT